The source of this TCR beta chain is a study of shared clonotypes between healthy human individuals. Generated by immunoSEQ multiplex PCR, the TCRdb table keeps only in-frame clones and is missing some. This sample carries around 1.4 million clones, approximately 98.5% of them seen once, and the ten largest clones take roughly 0.35%. Per the germline V gene, CDR1 is KGHSH and CDR2 is LQKENI. This CDR3 is 15 amino acids long. Trimming pared 6 bases from V and 4 bases from J, leaving 17 bases between. The sample taken for sequencing was naive CD4+ T cells sorted from blood. Subset defined: CD45RA+ positively selected. V gene TRBV18 combines with J gene TRBJ2-3, with a weak D call TRBD2 (7 bases). The receptor was isolated from a man aged 25 to 45 in good health. The CDR3 spells CASSRGGGMADTQYF. In nucleotides, the CDR3 is TGTGCCAGCTCCCGCGGGGGCGGGATGGCAGATACGCAGTATTTT. Based on the CDR3 plus reference TRBV18 and TRBJ2-3, the full variable domain is NAGVMQNPRHLVRRRGQEARLRCSPMKGHSHVYWYRQLPEEGLKFMVYLQKENIIDESGMPKERFSAEFPKEGPSILRIQQVVRGDSAAYFCASSRGGGMADTQYFGPGTRLTVL.